The clone carrying this T cell receptor (beta chain) was seen once. This study enrolled people aged roughly 18 to 89 from approximately 25 US geographic areas. The V segment lost 1 base and the J segment 4 bases; nucleotides outside the gene matches: 15. The germline V gene encodes CDR1 SGHTA and CDR2 FQGNSA. The CDR3 runs to 18 residues. The sample comes from a study of blood T cell repertoires in COVID-19. For the study at large: Material from acute and convalescent COVID-19 was sourced from the United States, Italy and Spain.

Per the authors' pipeline: Amplification of reference gene primers was used by the study to estimate nucleated cell counts. Generated by immunoSEQ multiplex PCR, the TCRdb table keeps only in-frame clones and is missing some. From that table come the V and J calls and clone size; the DNA was used to work out D and trimming. The sample carries some 230,000 clones, roughly 80% recorded once. The gene calls are TRBV7-2 and TRBJ1-2; 7 positions agree with TRBD1. Sequencing was performed on PBMCs or T cells enriched from blood (not recorded which). The TCR comes from a middle-aged woman with acute COVID-19. The CDR3 DNA is TGTGCCAGCAGCTTAGGGGTCGGTGTGACAGGGACCAGCTATGGCTACACCTTC. This codes for CASSLGVGVTGTSYGYTF. Full variable domain (rest looked up from reference TRBV7-2 and TRBJ1-2): GAGVSQSPSNKVTEKGKDVELRCDPISGHTALYWYRQSLGQGLEFLIYFQGNSAPDKSGLPSDRFSAERTGGSVSTLTIQRTQQEDSAVYLCASSLGVGVTGTSYGYTFGSGTRLTVV.